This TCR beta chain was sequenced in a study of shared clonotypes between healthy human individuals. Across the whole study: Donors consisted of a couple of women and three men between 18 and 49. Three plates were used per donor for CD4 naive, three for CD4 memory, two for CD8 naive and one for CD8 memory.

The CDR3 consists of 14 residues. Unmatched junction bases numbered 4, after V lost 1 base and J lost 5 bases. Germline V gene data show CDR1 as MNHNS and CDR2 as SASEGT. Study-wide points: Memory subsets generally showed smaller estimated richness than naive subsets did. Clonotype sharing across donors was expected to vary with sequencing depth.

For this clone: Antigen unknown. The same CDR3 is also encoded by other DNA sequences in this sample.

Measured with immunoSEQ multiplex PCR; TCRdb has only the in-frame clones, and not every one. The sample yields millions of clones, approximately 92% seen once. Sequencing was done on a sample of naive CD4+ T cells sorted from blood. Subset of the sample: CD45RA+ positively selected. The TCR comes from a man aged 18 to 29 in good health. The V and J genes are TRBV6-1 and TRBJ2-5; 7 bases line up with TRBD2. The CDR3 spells CASSEGGGLETQYF. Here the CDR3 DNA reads TGTGCCAGCAGTGAAGGGGGGGGTTTGGAGACCCAGTACTTC.